The rows below give T cell receptor beta chains drawn from one sample of a study of T cell repertoires in cytomegalovirus infection. A single record per CDR3 protein comes from TCRdb applying MiXCR to the reads. The sample has some 900,000 distinct CDR3 sequences, around a third seen once; the top ten hold around 12%. For these receptors, no antigen is known. This specimen was cultured CD8+ T cells from PBMCs, taken from culture after CMV antigen stimulation. These receptors all come from a human donor in good health (CMV status not recorded). Some clones in this sample may be carry-over from other donors' samples. The CDR3 runs from the conserved cysteine through the conserved F or W. The D gene is left open where the match is weak. The size entry is marked missing in some rows and otherwise reads once, few, many or a size class.

v_call,d_call,j_call,clone_size,cdr3_nt,cdr3_aa
TRBV27,-,TRBJ1-1,many,TGTGCCAGCAGTACTTTACCCATTTTGAACACTGAAGCTTTCTTT,CASSTLPILNTEAFF
TRBV11-3,-,TRBJ2-7,-,TGTGCCAGCAGCTTACTTGGGAACTACGAGCAGTACTTC,CASSLLGNYEQYF
TRBV27,TRBD2,TRBJ2-1,-,TGTGCCGCTCAGGGAGGACTAGCGGGGGGGACTGAGCAGTTCTTC,CAAQGGLAGGTEQFF
TRBV7-2,-,TRBJ2-2,many,TGTGCCAGCAGCCAACCCAACCGGATACTCACCGGGGAGCTGTTTTTT,CASSQPNRILTGELFF
TRBV7-6,-,TRBJ2-2,few,TGTGCCAGCAGCTTATTATTAGCACCGAACACCGGGGAGCTGTTTTTT,CASSLLLAPNTGELFF
TRBV6-1,-,TRBJ1-5,few,TGTGCCAGCAGTGATTGGGGCAGTTATAGCAATCAGCCCCAGCATTTT,CASSDWGSYSNQPQHF
TRBV20-1,TRBD1,TRBJ1-5,many,TGCAGTGCCCTACGTCGGGTGGGGACAGCGCAGCCCCAGCATTTT,CSALRRVGTAQPQHF
TRBV27,TRBD1,TRBJ2-1,-,TGTGCCAGCACTCCGGGACAGAGAGGCAATGAGCAGTTCTTC,CASTPGQRGNEQFF
TRBV27,-,TRBJ2-1,once,TGTGCCAGCACCCTAAACCGGGTCCGTTCCTACAATGAGCAGTTCTTC,CASTLNRVRSYNEQFF
TRBV11-1,-,TRBJ1-2,few,TGTGCCAGCAGCTTAGCCCCGGGTCCTTACCGGGGCTACACCTTC,CASSLAPGPYRGYTF
TRBV7-9,-,TRBJ2-5,few,TGTGCCAGCAGCTTAGCAGGGGATGAACAAGAGACCCAGTACTTC,CASSLAGDEQETQYF
TRBV6-5,-,TRBJ2-2,-,TGTGCCAGCAGTTGGGGGCCTTTTGCTATCGGGGAGCTGTTTTTT,CASSWGPFAIGELFF
TRBV6-2/TRBV6-3,-,TRBJ2-5,few,TGTGCCAGCAGTTACTCGGGGCCAATTCAAGAGACCCAGTACTTC,CASSYSGPIQETQYF
TRBV19,-,TRBJ1-6,few,TGTGCCAGTAGTATGTCTTCGGCCAGTAGTTCACCCCTCCACTTT,CASSMSSASSSPLHF
TRBV2,TRBD2,TRBJ2-4,-,TGTGCCAGCAGTCAACGGGCCAGCGGGGGTAAAAACATTCAGTACTTC,CASSQRASGGKNIQYF
TRBV2,-,TRBJ2-7,-,TGTGCCATCCCCGGGAGCACCCCGGGCGAGCAGTACTTC,CAIPGSTPGEQYF